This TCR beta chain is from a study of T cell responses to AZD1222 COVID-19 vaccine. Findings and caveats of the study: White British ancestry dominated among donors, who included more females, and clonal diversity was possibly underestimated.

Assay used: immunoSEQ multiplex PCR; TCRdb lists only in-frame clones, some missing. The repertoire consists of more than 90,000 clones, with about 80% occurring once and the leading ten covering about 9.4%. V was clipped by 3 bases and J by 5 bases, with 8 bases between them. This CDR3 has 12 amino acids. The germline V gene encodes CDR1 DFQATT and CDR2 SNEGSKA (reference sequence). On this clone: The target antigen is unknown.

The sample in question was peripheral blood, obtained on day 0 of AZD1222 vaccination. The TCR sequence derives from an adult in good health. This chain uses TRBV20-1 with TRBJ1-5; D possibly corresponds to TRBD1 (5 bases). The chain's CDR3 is CSASKGDQPQHF. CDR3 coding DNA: TGCAGTGCTAGTAAAGGGGATCAGCCCCAGCATTTT.